Listed here are 23 T cell receptor beta chains from one sample, sequenced in a study of fetal regulatory T cell absence and autoimmunity. Method: immunoSEQ multiplex PCR; TCRdb's copy keeps in-frame clones and lacks some. Seen here are 95,000 or so clones, 72% observed once, and the top ten hold about 2.1%. Sequencing was done on a sample of pancreas tissue. Receptor source: a male donor with IPEX syndrome.

The chain couples TRBV29-1 to TRBJ1-5; D is possibly TRBD1 (6 bases). The length of the CDR3 is 14 residues. V was pared by 7 bases and J by 2 bases, with 15 bases between. CDR1 SQVTM and CDR2 ANQGSEA come from the germline V gene. Here the CDR3 reads CSAAAGAGNQPQHF. In DNA, the CDR3 is TGCAGCGCCGCCGCAGGGGCGGGCAATCAGCCCCAGCATTTT.

The CDR3 DNA is TGTGCCAGCAGGGCGGGGGGCCCTTACAATGAGCAGTTCTTC. It yields the protein CASRAGGPYNEQFF. The rearrangement joins TRBV5-4 to TRBJ2-1; 8 bases match TRBD2. V dropped 5 bases and J dropped 4; count of bases not matched to a gene: 5. The germline gives CDR1 SGHNT, CDR2 YYREEE (reference sequence). This CDR3 contains 14 residues.

The rearrangement uses TRBV7-9 and TRBJ2-3; D could derive from TRBD1 or TRBD2 (6 bases each). Germline CDR1 SEHNR, CDR2 FQNEAQ (reference sequence). Trimming took 1 base from V and 5 from J, leaving 10 bases between them. The CDR3 totals 14 residues. CDR3 sequence: CASSLGGAEDTQYF. The CDR3 coding sequence is TGTGCCAGCAGCTTAGGGGGGGCAGAAGATACGCAGTATTTT.

This chain joins TRBV29-1 and TRBJ1-2, with a possible D match to TRBD1 (5 bases). V was shortened by 4 bases and J by 3 bases, with 9 bases between the two germline ends. Germline CDR1 SQVTM, CDR2 ANQGSEA. This CDR3 comprises 12 residues. The CDR3 here is CSVGRGHYGYTF. CDR3 nucleotides: TGCAGCGTTGGTCGGGGACACTATGGCTACACCTTC.

V is TRBV5-1 and J is TRBJ2-3; TRBD2 matches 13 bases. The CDR3 consists of 16 residues. Trimming cost V 5 bases and J 4 bases; bases outside gene matches: 7. Germline assignment: CDR1 SGHRS and CDR2 YFSETQ. The CDR3 DNA sequence: TGCGCCAGCAGTTTGCCGACTAGCGGGGGGCCAGATACGCAGTATTTT. Encoded protein: CASSLPTSGGPDTQYF.

This chain joins TRBV6-5 and TRBJ2-1; weak D call: TRBD2 (5 bases). CDR3 length: 11 residues. Trimming left V 2 bases short and J 12 bases short, with 8 bases between. Germline assignment: CDR1 MNHEY and CDR2 SVGAGI. The CDR3 reads CASSYGRVQFF. The CDR3 region has the DNA TGTGCCAGCAGTTACGGGCGGGTGCAGTTCTTC.

About this clone: The sample contains more than one DNA sequence encoding this CDR3. The chain joins TRBV5-6 to TRBJ2-7; no reliable D call. Germline values: CDR1 SGHDT, CDR2 YYEEEE. The CDR3 covers 12 residues. Trimming took off 0 bases at V and 3 bases at J, with 4 bases between the two ends. DNA for the CDR3: TGTGCCAGCAGCTTGGGACTCTACGAGCAGTACTTC. Its protein product is CASSLGLYEQYF.

This chain joins TRBV7-9 and TRBJ2-7; TRBD2 aligns across 13 bases. This CDR3 comprises 17 residues. Germline CDR1 reads SEHNR; CDR2 reads FQNEAQ (reference sequence). CDR3: CAIAAAGPGLAGLEQYF. The CDR3 bases are TGTGCGATCGCAGCAGCCGGGCCGGGACTAGCGGGGCTCGAGCAGTACTTC.

The chain couples TRBV19 to TRBJ2-7, with D hard to call. The ends were cut back, 5 bases at V and 0 bases at J, with 8 bases in the middle. The length of the CDR3 is 13 residues. Germline V CDR1 and CDR2: LNHDA, SQIVND (reference sequence). The CDR3 DNA follows: TGTGCCAGTAGTTTCGGCAGCTCCTACGAGCAGTACTTC. This encodes CASSFGSSYEQYF.

In its sample, this clone was seen a few times. V is TRBV5-6 and J is TRBJ2-7; 10 nucleotides align to TRBD2. Per the germline V gene, CDR1 is SGHDT and CDR2 is YYEEEE. Trimming removed 2 bases from V and 1 base from J; junction bases left unmatched: 6. The CDR3 consists of 16 residues. As DNA, the CDR3 is TGTGCCAGCAGCTTCTTTCCGGGACTAGCGTCCTACGAGCAGTACTTC. Translating gives CASSFFPGLASYEQYF.

The gene calls are TRBV10-2 and TRBJ1-5; no firm D call. The CDR3 is 15 amino acids. V was clipped by 6 bases and J by 3 bases, with 15 bases between them. The V gene's germline CDR1 is WSHSY and CDR2 SAAADI. The CDR3 region has the DNA TGCGCCAGCAGCCTAACCCGACCCCCCAATCAGCCCCAGCATTTT. It yields the protein CASSLTRPPNQPQHF.

Here the CDR3 reads CASSLAPGSPLHF. CDR3 DNA: TGTGCCAGCAGTTTGGCCCCTGGATCACCCCTCCACTTT. The J gene is TRBJ1-6, the V gene TRBV6-5; D is uncertain. Germline V gene lookup returns CDR1 MNHEY and CDR2 SVGAGI. The ends were cut back, 4 bases at V and 10 bases at J, with 11 bases in the middle. This CDR3 contains 13 residues.

The rearrangement links TRBV6-1 to TRBJ1-1; a weak D match, TRBD1 (6 bases). The length of the CDR3 is 13 residues. From germline, CDR1 is MNHNS and CDR2 SASEGT. Between the trimmed V and J ends, which lost 1 base and 8 bases, there was a span of 11 bases. The CDR3 bases are TGTGCCAGCAGTGAAGAAAGGGGGTCCGAAGCTTTCTTT. Protein sequence: CASSEERGSEAFF.

The rearrangement joins TRBV27 to TRBJ2-5; D unresolved. The ends were cut back, 3 bases at V and 5 bases at J, with 4 bases in the middle. Germline CDR1 is MNHEY and CDR2 is SMNVEV (reference sequence). The CDR3 is 11 residues long. DNA for the CDR3: TGTGCCAGCAGTTTCAGGGAGACCCAGTACTTC. This gives the protein CASSFRETQYF.

This chain connects TRBV19 to TRBJ2-1, with D possibly called TRBD1 or TRBD2 (6 bases each). This CDR3 is built from 16 residues. In germline, CDR1 is LNHDA, CDR2 SQIVND (reference sequence). Deletions cut 1 base from V and 1 base from J, with 11 bases between. The CDR3 nucleotides are TGTGCCAGTAGTATAGTGGGGGGCAGGTCCTACAATGAGCAGTTCTTC. Translating gives CASSIVGGRSYNEQFF.

Judged by abundance, this clone is medium-sized. V and J are TRBV5-1 and TRBJ2-5, with TRBD2 as a possible D gene (6 bases). Germline loops: CDR1 SGHRS, CDR2 YFSETQ. With 4 bases removed from V and 5 bases from J, the gap between germline ends came to 15 bases. The CDR3 contains 14 residues. Here the CDR3 reads CASSGGSTRETQYF. Here the CDR3 DNA reads TGCGCCAGCAGCGGGGGGTCGACGAGGGAGACCCAGTACTTC.

This clone has a single count. The CDR3 reads CASTNPRSLTIYF. The CDR3 DNA reads as TGTGCCAGCACCAACCCCCGCAGCCTGACCATATATTTT. The chain employs TRBV6-5 and TRBJ1-3; D gene unclear. Trimming shortened V by 7 bases and J by 10 bases, and 17 bases separated the two germline ends. The CDR3 is 13 amino acids. CDR1 is MNHEY and CDR2 is SVGAGI in the germline V gene.

This chain links TRBV15 with TRBJ1-1, with D perhaps matching TRBD1 (5 bases). The CDR3 is 15 residues long. The V and J ends lost 5 bases and 5 bases respectively, with 18 bases between them. Germline V gene data show CDR1 as LNHNV and CDR2 as YYDKDF (reference sequence). CDR3 residues: CATSVTEAPGTEAFF. As DNA, the CDR3 is TGTGCCACCAGCGTGACAGAAGCCCCGGGGACTGAAGCTTTCTTT.

The chain couples TRBV10-3 to TRBJ1-5, with D possibly being TRBD1 (5 bases). The V gene's germline CDR1 is ENHRY and CDR2 SYGVKD. V was cut by 3 bases and J by 9 bases, with 15 bases left in between. The CDR3 is 14 amino acids. For the CDR3, the DNA is TGTGCCATCAGTGAAGGGGCTCGGGTCTCGCCCCAGCATTTT. As protein: CAISEGARVSPQHF.

The J gene is TRBJ2-7, the V gene TRBV4-3; 9 bases fit TRBD2. V was pared by 0 bases and J by 0 bases, with 9 bases of the junction left unmatched. There are 18 residues in the CDR3. Germline CDR1 is LGHNA and CDR2 is YSLEER. CDR3 region: CASSQEGIAGESSYEQYF. DNA for the CDR3: TGCGCCAGCAGCCAAGAAGGCATAGCGGGGGAGAGCTCCTACGAGCAGTACTTC.

This chain joins TRBV6-5 and TRBJ2-3; 8 bases align to TRBD1. Germline V gene data show CDR1 as MNHEY and CDR2 as SVGAGI. Trimming took 4 bases from V and 5 from J; bases not matched to a gene: 8. The CDR3 is 15 amino acids. The CDR3 nucleotides are TGTGCCAGCAGTTCGACAGGGGAACTCGGAGATACGCAGTATTTT. Its translation: CASSSTGELGDTQYF.

The J gene is TRBJ2-7, the V gene TRBV7-9, with no clear D. This CDR3 spans 12 amino acids. V lost 3 bases, J lost 5 bases, and 8 bases lay in between. Germline CDR1 is SEHNR and CDR2 is FQNEAQ (reference sequence). CDR3 protein: CASSFGRHEQYF. Here the CDR3 DNA reads TGTGCCAGCAGCTTCGGACGCCACGAGCAGTACTTC.

This clone was observed a handful of times. V usage is TRBV7-9 and J usage is TRBJ2-7; D possibly corresponds to TRBD2 (6 bases). The CDR3 is 12 residues long. Germline CDR1 and CDR2: SEHNR and FQNEAQ (reference sequence). Deletions cut 0 bases from V and 6 bases from J, with 6 bases between. CDR3 protein: CASSLAGGEQYF. The CDR3 nucleotides read TGTGCCAGCAGCTTAGCGGGGGGCGAGCAGTACTTC.